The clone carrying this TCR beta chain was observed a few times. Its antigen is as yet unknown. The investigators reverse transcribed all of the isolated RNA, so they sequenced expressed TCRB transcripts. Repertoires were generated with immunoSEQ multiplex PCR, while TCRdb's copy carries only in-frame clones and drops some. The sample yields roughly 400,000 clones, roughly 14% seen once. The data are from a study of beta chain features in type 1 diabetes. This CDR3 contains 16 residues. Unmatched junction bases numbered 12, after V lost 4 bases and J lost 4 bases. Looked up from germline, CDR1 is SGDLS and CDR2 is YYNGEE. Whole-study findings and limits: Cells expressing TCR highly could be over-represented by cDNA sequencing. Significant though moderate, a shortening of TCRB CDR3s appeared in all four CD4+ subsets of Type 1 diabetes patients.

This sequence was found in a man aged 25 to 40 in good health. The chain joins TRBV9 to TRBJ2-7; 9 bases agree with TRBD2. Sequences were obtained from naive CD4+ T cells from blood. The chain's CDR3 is CASSPTERGASYEQYF. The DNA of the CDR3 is TGTGCCAGCAGCCCCACCGAGCGGGGGGCCAGTTACGAGCAGTACTTC.